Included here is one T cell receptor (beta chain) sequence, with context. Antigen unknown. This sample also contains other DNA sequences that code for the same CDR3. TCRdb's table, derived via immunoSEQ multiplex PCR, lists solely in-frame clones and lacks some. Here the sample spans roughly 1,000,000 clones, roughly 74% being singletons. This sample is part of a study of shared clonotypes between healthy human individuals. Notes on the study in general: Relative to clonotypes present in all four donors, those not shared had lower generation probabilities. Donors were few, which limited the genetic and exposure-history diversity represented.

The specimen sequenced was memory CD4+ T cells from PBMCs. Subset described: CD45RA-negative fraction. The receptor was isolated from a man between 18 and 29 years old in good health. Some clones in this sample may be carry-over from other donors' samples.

CDR3 in amino acids: CAWSVRGGQPQHF. DNA of the CDR3: TGTGCCTGGAGTGTACGGGGAGGGCAGCCCCAGCATTTT. This rearrangement joins TRBV30 to TRBJ1-5; D is uncertain. The germline CDR1 and CDR2 sequences are GTSNPN and SVGIG (reference sequence). The CDR3 runs 13 residues. V lost 0 bases to trimming and J lost 7 bases, with 10 bases between them.